The 24 T cell receptor beta chains given below trace back to one sample, sequenced in a study of radiotherapy plus CTLA-4 blockade in lung cancer. Method: immunoSEQ multiplex PCR; TCRdb's copy keeps in-frame clones and lacks some. The sample contains 90,000 or so clones, approximately 83% of which appear only once. The material was peripheral blood, obtained from a patient treated with radiotherapy plus ipilimumab. The source is a human donor with non-small cell lung cancer who had a partial response to radiotherapy plus ipilimumab.

The table lists this clone with a few counts. The chain joins TRBV6-1 to TRBJ2-3; TRBD2 agrees at 10 bases. Trimming removed 1 base from V and 1 base from J; junction bases left unmatched: 2. Germline lookup yields CDR1 MNHNS and CDR2 SASEGT. CDR3 length: 16 amino acids. In nucleotides, the CDR3 is TGTGCCAGCAGTGAAGGACTAGCGGGTGGCACAGATACGCAGTATTTT. This translates into CASSEGLAGGTDTQYF.

The rearrangement joins TRBV11-3 to TRBJ2-7, with 9 nucleotides matching TRBD1. In germline, CDR1 is SGHNT, CDR2 YENEEA. The ends lost 5 bases at V and 2 bases at J; junction bases unmatched: 7. The CDR3 spans 15 residues. The CDR3 loop is CASSLQTGGPYEQYF. DNA of the CDR3: TGTGCCAGCAGCCTCCAGACAGGGGGACCCTACGAGCAGTACTTC.

The CDR3 is CASKPTGVIDNEQFF. CDR3 nucleotide sequence: TGTGCCAGCAAACCAACCGGAGTTATTGACAATGAGCAGTTCTTC. The J gene is TRBJ2-1, the V gene TRBV28; D remains ambiguous. CDR3 length: 15 amino acids. The germline CDR1 and CDR2 sequences are MDHEN and SYDVKM. V lost 7 bases to trimming and J lost 5 bases, with 18 bases between them.

V and J are TRBV18 and TRBJ2-7, with D possibly being TRBD1 (6 bases). Germline V gene data show CDR1 as KGHSH and CDR2 as LQKENI. Trimming cost V 2 bases and J 6 bases, with 8 bases left between them. This CDR3 is built from 12 residues. CDR3 protein: CASSPTGTEQYF. The CDR3 DNA reads as TGTGCCAGCTCACCAACAGGGACCGAGCAGTACTTC.

The rearrangement uses TRBV7-8 and TRBJ2-3; TRBD2 matches 9 bases. The junction had 3 bases not matched to a gene; V was cut back by 2 bases and J by 0 bases. This CDR3 region has 16 residues. Germline values: CDR1 SGHVS, CDR2 FQNEAQ. The CDR3 nucleotides are TGTGCCAGCAGCTTACGCGGGAGGGCTAGCACAGATACGCAGTATTTT. This codes for CASSLRGRASTDTQYF.

The chain uses TRBV6-6 and TRBJ1-2; possible D gene TRBD1, 5 bases. Trimming pared 7 bases from V and 8 bases from J, leaving 14 bases between. CDR3 length equals 12 residues. The germline V gene encodes CDR1 MNHNY and CDR2 SVGAGI (reference sequence). DNA of the CDR3: TGTGCCAGCAACGCCAGGGAAACCGGCTACACCTTC. Translation gives CASNARETGYTF.

V usage is TRBV19 and J usage is TRBJ1-5, with 8 bases that match TRBD1. The CDR3 runs to 16 residues. After removal of 6 bases from V and 4 bases from J, the junction contained 11 bases not matched to a gene. Looked up from germline, CDR1 is LNHDA and CDR2 is SQIVND (reference sequence). The CDR3 sequence is CASSPTGVIGNQPQHF. The CDR3 bases are TGTGCCAGTAGCCCGACAGGGGTCATAGGAAATCAGCCCCAGCATTTT.

J is TRBJ2-1 and V is TRBV7-9, with TRBD2 identical over 7 bases. Per germline, CDR1 SEHNR and CDR2 FQNEAQ (reference sequence). The CDR3 extends over 14 amino acids. V dropped 3 bases and J dropped 8; count of bases not matched to a gene: 7. The CDR3 bases are TGTGCCAGCAGCTTGTCGGGAGGAAGCCATGAGCAGTTCTTC. This encodes CASSLSGGSHEQFF. The whole variable domain, filled in from reference TRBV7-9 and TRBJ2-1, reads DTGVSQNPRHKITKRGQNVTFRCDPISEHNRLYWYRQTLGQGPEFLTYFQNEAQLEKSRLLSDRFSAERPKGSFSTLEIQRTEQGDSAMYLCASSLSGGSHEQFFGPGTRLTVL.

V usage is TRBV19 and J usage is TRBJ1-1; D not certain. Germline loops: CDR1 LNHDA, CDR2 SQIVND (reference sequence). The CDR3 contains 15 residues. Trimming took off 5 bases at V and 0 bases at J, with 13 bases between the two ends. This chain's CDR3 is CASSLAGGMNTEAFF. The CDR3 DNA reads as TGTGCCAGTAGTTTGGCAGGAGGTATGAACACTGAAGCTTTCTTT.

V is TRBV13 and J is TRBJ1-1; no reliable D call. There are 14 residues in the CDR3. In germline, CDR1 is PRHDT, CDR2 FYEKMQ (reference sequence). The germline V and J ends were trimmed by 1 base and 6 bases, with 12 bases remaining between them. The DNA of the CDR3 is TGTGCCAGCAGCTTAGCCGGGGTGACGGCTGAAGCTTTCTTT. Residues: CASSLAGVTAEAFF.

The chain carries TRBV7-6 and TRBJ1-1; weak D call: TRBD1 (5 bases). The CDR3 covers 15 residues. The V and J ends lost 6 bases and 5 bases respectively, with 19 bases between them. CDR1 is SGHVS, CDR2 FNYEAQ, per germline. CDR3: CASRSIRGLGTEAFF. CDR3 in DNA: TGTGCCAGCAGATCTATCCGGGGGTTGGGGACTGAAGCTTTCTTT.

V and J are TRBV18 and TRBJ1-5; 8 bases line up with TRBD1. Losses at the gene ends were 3 bases for V and 16 bases for J; bases not matched to a gene: 14. The CDR3 length is 14 residues. From germline, CDR1 is KGHSH and CDR2 LQKENI. The CDR3 DNA follows: TGTGCCAGCTCACCCTCACCAGGGACAGGTCCTTTTCATTTT. It encodes CASSPSPGTGPFHF.

V gene TRBV25-1 combines with J gene TRBJ2-1, with 9 bases aligning to TRBD2. V lost 2 bases to trimming and J lost 4 bases; unmatched junction nucleotides: 3. CDR1 MGHDK and CDR2 SYGVNS come from the germline V gene. The CDR3 totals 15 residues. The DNA of the CDR3 is TGTGCCAGCAGTGAACTAGCGGGGACTTACAATGAGCAGTTCTTC. Residues: CASSELAGTYNEQFF.

CDR3 amino acids: CAISTGGQETQYF. CDR3 nucleotides: TGTGCCATCAGTACGGGAGGGCAAGAGACCCAGTACTTC. The chain carries TRBV10-3 and TRBJ2-5, with 8 bases fitting TRBD2. Germline values: CDR1 ENHRY, CDR2 SYGVKD. The CDR3 has 13 amino acids. V trimming: 5 bases; J trimming: 2 bases; junction bases outside the gene matches: 1.

In this sample, this clone turned up a few times. V is TRBV7-9 and J is TRBJ1-3, with D possibly being TRBD1 (5 bases). The CDR3 has 15 residues. Germline-derived CDR1 and CDR2 are SEHNR and FQNEAQ (reference sequence). V gave up 0 bases and J gave up 4 bases, with 10 bases separating them. CDR3: CASSLAETEGNTIYF. The CDR3 DNA reads TGTGCCAGCAGCTTAGCAGAGACAGAGGGAAACACCATATATTTT.

The chain combines TRBV5-4 with TRBJ2-1; 8 nucleotides agree with TRBD2. This CDR3 contains 16 residues. Germline lookup yields CDR1 SGHNT and CDR2 YYREEE (reference sequence). Trimming at V came to 4 bases and at J to 2 bases, leaving 8 bases not matched to a gene. The CDR3 DNA follows: TGTGCCAGCAGCCCGGGAGGGAGCGGGACCTACAATGAGCAGTTCTTC. Translation: CASSPGGSGTYNEQFF.

This clone came up once. The chain's CDR3 is CASSLIGEGKNEQYF. For the CDR3, the DNA is TGCGCCAGCAGCTTGATAGGGGAGGGTAAAAACGAGCAGTACTTC. The rearrangement uses TRBV5-1 and TRBJ2-7; TRBD2 aligns across 7 bases. Germline CDR1 and CDR2: SGHRS and YFSETQ. The CDR3 spans 15 residues. The trim removed 1 base at V and 5 bases at J, leaving 9 bases unmatched.

On this clone: Other DNA sequences in the same sample also yield this CDR3. The rearrangement links TRBV6-1 to TRBJ1-5; D remains unclear. CDR1 is MNHNS, CDR2 SASEGT, per germline. Trimming cost V 5 bases and J 0 bases, with 11 bases left between them. CDR3 size: 15 residues. The CDR3 sequence is CASSQAPHSNQPQHF. The CDR3 bases are TGTGCCAGCAGTCAGGCTCCTCATAGCAATCAGCCCCAGCATTTT.

The CDR3 here is CASSSAGEQYV. As DNA, the CDR3 is TGTGCCAGCAGCTCCGCCGGAGAGCAGTACGTC. V is TRBV6-5 and J is TRBJ2-7; D remains unclear. This CDR3 has 11 amino acids. Trimming pared 6 bases from V and 7 bases from J, leaving 10 bases between. The germline V gene has CDR1 MNHEY and CDR2 SVGAGI.

This clone came up once. The V and J genes are TRBV6-1 and TRBJ2-6, with D hard to call. The CDR3 is 15 residues long. Per the germline V gene, CDR1 is MNHNS and CDR2 is SASEGT. Trimming left V 3 bases short and J 0 bases short, with 6 bases between. The CDR3 DNA follows: TGTGCCAGCAGTGATGCGCGCTCTGGGGCCAACGTCCTGACTTTC. Translating it yields CASSDARSGANVLTF.

The chain couples TRBV7-3 to TRBJ2-1; TRBD2 agrees at 7 bases. The CDR3 consists of 15 residues. Germline loops: CDR1 SGHTA, CDR2 FQGTGA. The V and J ends lost 2 bases and 2 bases, in that order; junction bases with no gene match: 3. DNA for the CDR3: TGTGCCAGCAGCTTACGCGGGAGCCCCTACAATGAGCAGTTCTTC. This sequence encodes CASSLRGSPYNEQFF. Complete variable domain (other parts from reference TRBV7-3 and TRBJ2-1): GAGVSQTPSNKVTEKGKYVELRCDPISGHTALYWYRQSLGQGPEFLIYFQGTGAADDSGLPNDRFFAVRPEGSVSTLKIQRTERGDSAVYLCASSLRGSPYNEQFFGPGTRLTVL.

The chain is built from TRBV13 and TRBJ1-1, with D tentatively TRBD1 (6 bases). The V and J ends lost 5 bases and 5 bases respectively, with 15 bases between them. Germline CDR1 is PRHDT and CDR2 is FYEKMQ (reference sequence). This CDR3 is built from 14 residues. The CDR3 sequence is CASSQDRIGTEAFF. As DNA, the CDR3 is TGTGCCAGCAGCCAAGACAGGATTGGAACTGAAGCTTTCTTT.

Written as DNA, the CDR3 is TGCGCCAGCAGCCCCGGGTGGGGGACAGGGGCTTCCTACGAGCAGTACTTC. Translating gives CASSPGWGTGASYEQYF. The chain couples TRBV5-1 to TRBJ2-7; 10 nucleotides match TRBD1. Germline V gives CDR1 SGHRS, CDR2 YFSETQ. The junction had 11 bases not matched to a gene; V was cut back by 4 bases and J by 1 base. This CDR3 has 17 residues. Drawing the rest from reference TRBV5-1 and TRBJ2-7, the complete variable domain is KAGVTQTPRYLIKTRGQQVTLSCSPISGHRSVSWYQQTPGQGLQFLFEYFSETQRNKGNFPGRFSGRQFSNSRSEMNVSTLELGDSALYLCASSPGWGTGASYEQYFGPGTRLTVT.

V is TRBV6-6 and J is TRBJ1-2; a possible D gene is TRBD1 (5 bases). CDR3 length: 12 residues. The V end lost 0 bases, the J end lost 10 bases, and 9 bases lay between the germline ends. The V gene's germline CDR1 is MNHNY and CDR2 SVGAGI (reference sequence). CDR3 residues: CASSYSGDSYTF. CDR3 bases: TGTGCCAGCAGTTACTCCGGGGACTCCTACACCTTC.